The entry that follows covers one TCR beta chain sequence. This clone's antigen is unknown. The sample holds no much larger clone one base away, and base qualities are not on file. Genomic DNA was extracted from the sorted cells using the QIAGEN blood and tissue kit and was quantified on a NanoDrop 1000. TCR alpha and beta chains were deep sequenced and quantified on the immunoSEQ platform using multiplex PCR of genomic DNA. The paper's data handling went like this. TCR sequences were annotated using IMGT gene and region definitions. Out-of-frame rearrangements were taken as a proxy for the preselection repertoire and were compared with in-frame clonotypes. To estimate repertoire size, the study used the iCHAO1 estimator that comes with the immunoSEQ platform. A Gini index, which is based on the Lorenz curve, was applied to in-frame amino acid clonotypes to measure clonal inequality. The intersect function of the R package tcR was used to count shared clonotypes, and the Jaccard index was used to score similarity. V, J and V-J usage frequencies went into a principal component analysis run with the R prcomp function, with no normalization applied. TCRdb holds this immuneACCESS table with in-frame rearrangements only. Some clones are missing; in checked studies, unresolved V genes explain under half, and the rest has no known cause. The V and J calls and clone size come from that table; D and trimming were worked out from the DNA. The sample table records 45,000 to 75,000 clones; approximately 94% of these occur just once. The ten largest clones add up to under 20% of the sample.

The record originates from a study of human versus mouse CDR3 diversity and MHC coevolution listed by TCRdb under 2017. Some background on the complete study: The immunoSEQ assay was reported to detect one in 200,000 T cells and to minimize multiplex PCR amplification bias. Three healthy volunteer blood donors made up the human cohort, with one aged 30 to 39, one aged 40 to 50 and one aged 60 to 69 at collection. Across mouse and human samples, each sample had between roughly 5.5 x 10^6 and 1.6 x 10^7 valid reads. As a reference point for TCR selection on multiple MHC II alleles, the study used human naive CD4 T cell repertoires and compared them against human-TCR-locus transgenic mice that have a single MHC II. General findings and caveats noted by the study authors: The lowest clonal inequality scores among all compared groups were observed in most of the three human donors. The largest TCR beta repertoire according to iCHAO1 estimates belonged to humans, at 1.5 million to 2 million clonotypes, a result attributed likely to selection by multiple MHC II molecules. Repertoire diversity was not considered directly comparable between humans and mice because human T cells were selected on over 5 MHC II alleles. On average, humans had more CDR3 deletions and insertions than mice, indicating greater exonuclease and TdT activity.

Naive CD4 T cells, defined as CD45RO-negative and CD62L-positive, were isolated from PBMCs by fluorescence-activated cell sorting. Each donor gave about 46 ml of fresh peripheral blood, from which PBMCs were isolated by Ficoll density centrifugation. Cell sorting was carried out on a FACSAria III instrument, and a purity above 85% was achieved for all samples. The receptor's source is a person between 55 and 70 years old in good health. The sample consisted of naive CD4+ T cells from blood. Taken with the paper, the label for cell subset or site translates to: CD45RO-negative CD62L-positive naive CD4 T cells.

The CDR3 region: CASNIQAGGGELFF. Here is the DNA: TGTGCCAGCAATATTCAGGCCGGTGGCGGGGAGCTGTTTTTT. The chain links TRBV6-5 with TRBJ2-2; too little of a D gene remains to name it. A distance of 16 bases separates the germline ends of V and J, which lose 7 bases and 7 bases respectively. The germline V gene gives CDR1 as MNHEY and CDR2 as SVGAGI. The CDR3 holds 14 amino acids from the cysteine to the phenylalanine. CDR3 DNA is the only sequence kept; it has 42 bases, read in frame from the first base.